The 8 T cell receptor beta chains listed next were all sequenced from one sample in a study of blood T cell repertoires in COVID-19. Generated by immunoSEQ multiplex PCR, the TCRdb table keeps only in-frame clones and is missing some. Here the sample spans approximately 270,000 clones, more than 75% being singletons. What was sequenced was peripheral blood. The receptor set was obtained from a man between 35 and 55 years old with active or convalescent COVID-19.

This clone has a handful of counts. Other DNA sequences in the sample encode the same CDR3. The chain is built from TRBV19 and TRBJ2-7; 9 bases align to TRBD1. The germline V gene has CDR1 LNHDA and CDR2 SQIVND (reference sequence). The CDR3 sequence is 13 residues long. V lost 5 bases and J lost 3; bases outside the gene matches: 2. CDR3: CASSAGQGYEQYF. The CDR3 coding sequence is TGTGCCAGTAGTGCGGGACAGGGCTACGAGCAGTACTTC.

This clone was seen more than once but under ten times. The rearrangement uses TRBV29-1 and TRBJ1-1; D not certain. The V and J ends lost 6 bases and 3 bases respectively, with 5 bases between them. Germline loops: CDR1 SQVTM, CDR2 ANQGSEA. The length of the CDR3 is 10 residues. The CDR3 DNA follows: TGCAGCGTCGGGGACACTGAAGCTTTCTTT. This sequence encodes CSVGDTEAFF.

The chain joins TRBV5-1 to TRBJ2-2, with 12 bases identical to TRBD1. Germline V CDR1 and CDR2: SGHRS, YFSETQ. J was trimmed by 6 bases and V by 4 bases; bases with no gene match: 4. This CDR3 has 15 residues. DNA for the CDR3: TGCGCCAGCAGCCCGGGACAGGGGGCGGCCGGGGAGCTGTTTTTT. Its protein is CASSPGQGAAGELFF.

The chain employs TRBV6-5 and TRBJ1-4; D might be TRBD1 (5 bases). Germline V CDR1 and CDR2: MNHEY, SVGAGI. The germline V and J ends were trimmed by 2 bases and 7 bases, with 11 bases remaining between them. The CDR3 runs 14 residues. The CDR3 region has the DNA TGTGCCAGCAGTTACGGGGGGGTCGGTGAAAAACTGTTTTTT. This encodes CASSYGGVGEKLFF.

The V call is TRBV28, the J call TRBJ2-7; 10 nucleotides agree with TRBD2. The CDR3 sequence is 16 residues long. Germline V gene lookup returns CDR1 MDHEN and CDR2 SYDVKM. Unmatched junction bases numbered 13, after V lost 8 bases and J lost 3 bases. The DNA for the CDR3 is TGTGCCAGCTCTCTAGCGGGAGCTTTGGGGCGCTACGAGCAGTACTTC. Encoded protein: CASSLAGALGRYEQYF.

The gene calls are TRBV24-1 and TRBJ2-7; 10 bases match TRBD1. This CDR3 is built from 15 residues. The trim removed 9 bases at V and 3 bases at J, leaving 10 bases unmatched. Germline V gene data show CDR1 as KGHDR and CDR2 as SFDVKD. The CDR3 sequence is CATSPGTGERYEQYF. The DNA for the CDR3 is TGTGCCACCTCCCCCGGGACAGGGGAGCGCTACGAGCAGTACTTC.

The V call is TRBV11-2, the J call TRBJ2-3, with D maybe TRBD1 (6 bases). With 5 bases removed from V and 1 base from J, the gap between germline ends came to 13 bases. CDR1 and CDR2 from the germline V gene are SGHAT and FQNNGV. The CDR3 extends over 15 amino acids. For the CDR3, the DNA is TGTGCCAGCAGCCCTCAGGGGCTGGGCACAGATACGCAGTATTTT. Amino acids: CASSPQGLGTDTQYF.

There are a few counts of this clone. This chain links TRBV7-2 with TRBJ2-7, with D possibly being TRBD2 (7 bases). The germline V gene encodes CDR1 SGHTA and CDR2 FQGNSA. The V and J ends lost 7 bases and 8 bases respectively, with 18 bases between them. The CDR3 is 13 amino acids. The CDR3 sequence is CASKPGGATKQYF. The CDR3 region has the DNA TGTGCCAGCAAACCTGGGGGGGCAACGAAGCAGTACTTC. Drawing the rest from reference TRBV7-2 and TRBJ2-7, the complete variable domain is GAGVSQSPSNKVTEKGKDVELRCDPISGHTALYWYRQSLGQGLEFLIYFQGNSAPDKSGLPSDRFSAERTGGSVSTLTIQRTQQEDSAVYLCASKPGGATKQYFGPGTRLTVT.